This TCR beta chain was retrieved from a study of identical twins. Trimming removed 7 bases at V and 3 bases at J, with 13 bases between. Germline V lookup: CDR1 MNHNS, CDR2 SASEGT. This CDR3 contains 14 residues. One entry per CDR3 protein results from TCRdb running MiXCR on the 5' RACE reads. The repertoire holds 400,000 to 550,000 distinct CDR3 sequences, with around 20% as singletons. Separately, the same data were catalogued under a study of T cells expressing NK-cell markers.

V is TRBV6-1 and J is TRBJ1-5, with D maybe TRBD1 (5 bases). Sequenced: CD4+ T cells sorted from blood. The sequence came from a woman between 18 and 29 years old in good health. The CDR3 DNA follows: TGTGCCAGCATCCCCGGGGGGTCCAATCAGCCCCAGCATTTT. Amino acid sequence: CASIPGGSNQPQHF.